The 28 T cell receptor beta chains below all came from one sample that was sequenced in a study of molecular identifiers for immune sequencing clone quantification. From the PCR reads, TCRdb called clonotypes with MiXCR, one entry per CDR3 protein. This table has about 510,000 distinct CDR3 sequences, approximately 25% appearing once. Sequenced sample: naive CD8+ T cells from blood, with Jurkat cell RNA spiked in. The subset denotes: FACS-sorted CD8+CD4-CCR7+CD45RA+ naive T cells. All receptors come from a human donor in good health. Some libraries in this study had Jurkat cell RNA spiked in.

This clonotype showed up many times. The V gene is TRBV2, the J gene TRBJ2-3; 7 nucleotides match TRBD2. After removal of 3 bases from V and 5 bases from J, the junction contained 8 bases not matched to a gene. The CDR3 contains 15 residues. Germline CDR1 is SNHLY and CDR2 is FYNNEI. The DNA for the CDR3 is TGTGCCAGCAGTGACAACATCGGACTAGGAGATACGCAGTATTTT. Its translation: CASSDNIGLGDTQYF.

Of note for this clonotype: It may be a read error: a sequence one base away is much more abundant. The rearrangement uses TRBV29-1 and TRBJ2-3; TRBD2 matches at 9 bases. V was clipped by 1 base and J by 2 bases; unmatched bases: 7. The germline V gene has CDR1 SQVTM and CDR2 ANQGSEA. This CDR3 has 16 amino acids. As DNA, the CDR3 is TGCAGCGTTGAAGTCCGGGCGGGGGGGCTCACAGATACGCAGTATTTT. Residues: CSVEVRAGGLTDTQYF.

The chain joins TRBV7-9 to TRBJ2-4; TRBD2 is a possible D gene (6 bases). Per the germline V gene, CDR1 is SEHNR and CDR2 is FQNEAQ (reference sequence). Trimming took 4 bases from V and 0 from J, leaving 16 bases between them. This CDR3 is built from 17 residues. This CDR3 is CASSSFREPLAKNIQYF. The CDR3 region has the DNA TGTGCCAGCAGCTCGTTCCGGGAGCCTCTAGCCAAAAACATTCAGTACTTC. The variable domain in full, with the rest retrieved from reference TRBV7-9 and TRBJ2-4, is DTGVSQNPRHKITKRGQNVTFRCDPISEHNRLYWYRQTLGQGPEFLTYFQNEAQLEKSRLLSDRFSAERPKGSFSTLEIQRTEQGDSAMYLCASSSFREPLAKNIQYFGAGTRLSVL.

This clonotype was observed a handful of times. The CDR3 sequence is CASSYTTSGGAYEQYF. The CDR3 DNA reads as TGTGCCAGCAGTTACACGACTAGCGGGGGAGCCTACGAGCAGTACTTC. The V and J genes are TRBV6-5 and TRBJ2-7; TRBD2 matches 12 bases. The germline CDR1 and CDR2 sequences are MNHEY and SVGAGI. The CDR3 contains 16 residues. V lost 2 bases to trimming and J lost 2 bases; unmatched junction nucleotides: 4.

This clonotype was seen a few times. The CDR3 DNA follows: TGTGCCACCAGTGACTCCACCGGGGCGAGGATCACAGATACGCAGTATTTT. This sequence encodes CATSDSTGARITDTQYF. The V gene is TRBV24-1, the J gene TRBJ2-3; either TRBD1 or TRBD2 may fit D (5 bases each). V lost 4 bases and J 2 bases, leaving 18 bases between the germline ends. CDR3 length: 17 residues. Germline values: CDR1 KGHDR, CDR2 SFDVKD.

Only a few counts were recorded for this clonotype. This chain connects TRBV11-2 to TRBJ2-7; 10 bases are shared with TRBD1. The J segment lost 7 bases and the V segment lost 6 bases, leaving 6 bases of the junction unmatched. CDR1 and CDR2 from the germline V gene are SGHAT and FQNNGV. CDR3 length: 13 amino acids. The CDR3 DNA is TGTGCCAGCAGACCGGGACAGGGGTTTGAGCAGTACTTC. It specifies CASRPGQGFEQYF.

This clonotype was counted ten times or more. The chain couples TRBV18 to TRBJ2-1, with 7 bases lining up with TRBD1. Germline-derived CDR1 and CDR2 are KGHSH and LQKENI. After removal of 4 bases from V and 4 bases from J, the junction contained 10 bases not matched to a gene. The CDR3 runs to 16 residues. The CDR3 DNA sequence: TGTGCCAGCTCACGGGACCGGGACAGCCGATACAATGAGCAGTTCTTC. Translated: CASSRDRDSRYNEQFF.

Concerning this clonotype: A much bigger clone sits one base away, suggesting this may be a read error. This sequence joins TRBV7-9 and TRBJ2-7; D call uncertain. V was trimmed by 5 bases and J by 4 bases, leaving 18 bases between them. This CDR3 comprises 15 residues. Germline CDR1 SEHNR, CDR2 FQNEAQ (reference sequence). For the CDR3, the DNA is TGTGCCAGCAGCCCCACGTGGGGTTTCTTGTACGAGCAGTACTTC. Its translation: CASSPTWGFLYEQYF.

This clonotype was observed a few times. Here the CDR3 DNA reads TGTGCCAGCAGTGAAGCCGGGGAGCTGTTTTTT. It is translated as CASSEAGELFF. The chain is built from TRBV6-1 and TRBJ2-2; D not resolved. Trimming removed 0 bases at V and 7 bases at J, with 0 bases between. The CDR3 runs 11 residues. Germline CDR1 is MNHNS and CDR2 is SASEGT.

Details on this clonotype: The junction differs from germline at one of its ends, possibly a read error. The rearrangement links TRBV4-3 to TRBJ2-3, with 7 bases lining up with TRBD2. The CDR3 covers 18 residues. CDR1 is LGHNA, CDR2 YSLEER, per germline. The CDR3 loop reads CASSQEDLRATSTDTQYF. CDR3 nucleotides: TGCGCCAGCAGCCAAGAAGACCTCAGGGCGACTAGCACTGATACGCAGTATTTT.

This clonotype has a handful of counts. V usage is TRBV2 and J usage is TRBJ2-7; 14 bases agree with TRBD2. Germline loops: CDR1 SNHLY, CDR2 FYNNEI. The length of the CDR3 is 16 residues. Trimming at V came to 4 bases and at J to 1 base, leaving 3 bases not matched to a gene. The CDR3 loop reads CASSGLAGGPSYEQYF. Written as DNA, the CDR3 is TGTGCCAGCAGTGGACTAGCGGGAGGGCCATCCTACGAGCAGTACTTC.

J is TRBJ1-1 and V is TRBV4-1; the match to TRBD1 covers 8 bases. V lost 1 base and J lost 5; bases outside the gene matches: 6. This CDR3 spans 15 amino acids. From germline, CDR1 is MGHRA and CDR2 YSYEKL. The CDR3 DNA reads as TGCGCCAGCAGCCAAGTTCGACAGGGGTTGACTGAAGCTTTCTTT. Its protein is CASSQVRQGLTEAFF.

The sample holds a few counts of this clonotype. V and J are TRBV12-5 and TRBJ2-7; D possibly corresponds to TRBD2 (6 bases). Trimming pared 3 bases from V and 1 base from J, leaving 10 bases between. In germline, CDR1 is LGHNT, CDR2 FRNRAP. This CDR3 is built from 14 residues. The CDR3 is CASGLWGRSYEQYF. The CDR3 nucleotides read TGTGCTAGTGGTTTATGGGGGAGGTCCTACGAGCAGTACTTC.

For this clonotype: With a much larger clone just one base away, this may be a read error. The chain has TRBV5-3 and TRBJ2-3; D possibly corresponds to TRBD1 (6 bases). TRBV5-3 is filed as an ORF, its function uncertain. The CDR3 covers 15 residues. The CDR3 is CASSSAGASTDTQYF. The DNA of the CDR3 is TGTGCCAGCAGCTCGGCAGGGGCGAGCACAGATACGCAGTATTTT.

This clonotype has a handful of counts. The chain combines TRBV27 with TRBJ2-1; D remains ambiguous. Trimming shortened V by 3 bases and J by 10 bases, and 13 bases separated the two germline ends. The CDR3 contains 13 residues. CDR1 is MNHEY, CDR2 SMNVEV, per germline (reference sequence). The CDR3 reads CASSFGSGLEQFF. The CDR3 DNA reads as TGTGCCAGCAGTTTCGGGTCTGGGCTCGAGCAGTTCTTC.

The rearrangement uses TRBV27 and TRBJ2-7, with D possibly matching TRBD2 (6 bases). The CDR3 is 15 residues long. Per the germline V gene, CDR1 is MNHEY and CDR2 is SMNVEV (reference sequence). Deletions cut 8 bases from V and 4 bases from J, with 21 bases between. DNA for the CDR3: TGTGCCAGCGGTTACCGGGACCCGGAGGGATACGAGCAGTACTTC. Amino acid sequence: CASGYRDPEGYEQYF.

This clonotype was picked up a small number of times. The J gene is TRBJ2-3, the V gene TRBV21-1; the D call of TRBD2 is as the table states it, not checked on the DNA. TRBV21-1 is a known pseudogene. The CDR3 is made up of 16 amino acids. Here the CDR3 reads CASSKKPTPRVDTQYF. The CDR3 region has the DNA TGTGCCAGCAGCAAAAAACCTACCCCGAGGGTAGATACGCAGTATTTT.

The J gene is TRBJ1-1, the V gene TRBV4-1, with D perhaps TRBD1 (5 bases). Per germline, CDR1 MGHRA and CDR2 YSYEKL. The CDR3 length is 16 residues. V was cut by 3 bases and J by 4 bases, with 18 bases left in between. In DNA, the CDR3 is TGCGCCAGCAGCCATATTGCTTTGACAGCGACCACTGAAGCTTTCTTT. This sequence encodes CASSHIALTATTEAFF.

The table lists this clonotype with a few counts. This sequence joins TRBV30 and TRBJ2-7; 8 nucleotides line up with TRBD2. CDR3 length equals 11 residues. V dropped 6 bases and J dropped 4; count of bases not matched to a gene: 2. The germline CDR1 and CDR2 sequences are GTSNPN and SVGIG (reference sequence). CDR3 in amino acids: CACREGYEQYF. CDR3 coding DNA: TGTGCCTGCCGGGAGGGGTACGAGCAGTACTTC.

This clonotype was seen only a few times. J is TRBJ1-3 and V is TRBV7-9; TRBD1 might be the D (6 bases). V shed 5 bases and J shed 0 bases, with 20 bases lying between them. Looked up from germline, CDR1 is SEHNR and CDR2 is FQNEAQ (reference sequence). CDR3 length: 18 amino acids. The CDR3 protein is CASSPPVLGQNSGNTIYF. The DNA of the CDR3 is TGTGCCAGCAGCCCACCTGTTCTAGGACAGAACTCTGGAAACACCATATATTTT. Combining the CDR3 with reference TRBV7-9 and TRBJ1-3 gives the whole variable domain DTGVSQNPRHKITKRGQNVTFRCDPISEHNRLYWYRQTLGQGPEFLTYFQNEAQLEKSRLLSDRFSAERPKGSFSTLEIQRTEQGDSAMYLCASSPPVLGQNSGNTIYFGEGSWLTVV.

This clonotype was counted at least ten times. The chain uses TRBV6-5 and TRBJ2-2; no definite D call. The CDR3 runs to 15 residues. The germline V gene encodes CDR1 MNHEY and CDR2 SVGAGI. The V gene lost 0 bases and the J gene lost 3 bases, with 8 bases spanning the gap. CDR3 in DNA: TGTGCCAGCAGTTACTCGGTCCATTACACCGGGGAGCTGTTTTTT. It translates to CASSYSVHYTGELFF.

This clonotype occurred many times. The rearrangement joins TRBV27 to TRBJ1-4, with TRBD1 identical over 8 bases. J lost 7 bases, V lost 6 bases, and 13 bases had no gene match. CDR1 is MNHEY, CDR2 SMNVEV, per germline (reference sequence). The CDR3 is made up of 16 amino acids. CDR3 sequence: CASSTTRDRSLEKLFF. CDR3 in DNA: TGTGCCAGCAGCACCACCCGGGACAGGAGTCTTGAAAAACTGTTTTTT.

Many counts were recorded for this clonotype. The V gene is TRBV29-1, the J gene TRBJ2-7; 9 positions agree with TRBD1. Trimming took 1 base from V and 2 from J; bases not matched to a gene: 6. CDR1 and CDR2 (germline): SQVTM, ANQGSEA. CDR3 length: 15 amino acids. This CDR3 is CSVEGPGQGPYEQYF. Written as DNA, the CDR3 is TGCAGCGTTGAAGGTCCGGGACAGGGTCCCTACGAGCAGTACTTC.

This clonotype was counted at least ten times. The chain uses TRBV7-9 and TRBJ1-5; 7 bases map to TRBD1. The J segment lost 7 bases and the V segment lost 5 bases, leaving 11 bases of the junction unmatched. CDR3 length: 15 amino acids. Germline CDR1 SEHNR, CDR2 FQNEAQ (reference sequence). The DNA for the CDR3 is TGTGCCAGCAGCAGAACGACAGGGATCGTGCAGCCCCAGCATTTT. The encoded protein is CASSRTTGIVQPQHF.

The chain couples TRBV12-3 or TRBV12-4 to TRBJ2-7; the match to TRBD1 covers 7 bases. This CDR3 comprises 14 residues. The trim removed 3 bases at V and 2 bases at J, leaving 4 bases unmatched. The CDR3 loop is CASSFARGTYEQYF. The DNA for the CDR3 is TGTGCCAGCAGTTTCGCCAGGGGGACCTACGAGCAGTACTTC.

This clonotype occurred a few times. Here the CDR3 DNA reads TGCGCCAGCAGCCACACCGGACAGGGGCCCTACGAGCAGTACTTC. Encoded protein: CASSHTGQGPYEQYF. The chain recombines TRBV4-1 with TRBJ2-7, with 9 bases aligning to TRBD1. CDR3 length equals 15 residues. Trimming cost V 3 bases and J 2 bases; bases outside gene matches: 5. Germline values: CDR1 MGHRA, CDR2 YSYEKL.

This clonotype was detected many times. This chain links TRBV12-3 or TRBV12-4 with TRBJ1-1; 7 positions match TRBD1. Unmatched junction bases numbered 7, after V lost 2 bases and J lost 1 base. The CDR3 sequence is 16 residues long. CDR3 in DNA: TGTGCCAGCAGTTTATCTGCAGGGGGAGCGAACACTGAAGCTTTCTTT. Residues: CASSLSAGGANTEAFF.

On this clonotype: Without the conserved terminal phenylalanine or tryptophan, this CDR3 likely stems from a read error. J is TRBJ1-1 and V is TRBV29-1; the D gene is possibly TRBD1 (5 bases). Germline CDR1 and CDR2: SQVTM and ANQGSEA. The CDR3 spans 12 residues. The germline V and J ends were trimmed by 3 bases and 11 bases, with 16 bases remaining between them. CDR3: CSVDGAVSEAFS. Here the CDR3 DNA reads TGCAGCGTTGACGGGGCTGTCAGTGAGGCTTTCTCT.